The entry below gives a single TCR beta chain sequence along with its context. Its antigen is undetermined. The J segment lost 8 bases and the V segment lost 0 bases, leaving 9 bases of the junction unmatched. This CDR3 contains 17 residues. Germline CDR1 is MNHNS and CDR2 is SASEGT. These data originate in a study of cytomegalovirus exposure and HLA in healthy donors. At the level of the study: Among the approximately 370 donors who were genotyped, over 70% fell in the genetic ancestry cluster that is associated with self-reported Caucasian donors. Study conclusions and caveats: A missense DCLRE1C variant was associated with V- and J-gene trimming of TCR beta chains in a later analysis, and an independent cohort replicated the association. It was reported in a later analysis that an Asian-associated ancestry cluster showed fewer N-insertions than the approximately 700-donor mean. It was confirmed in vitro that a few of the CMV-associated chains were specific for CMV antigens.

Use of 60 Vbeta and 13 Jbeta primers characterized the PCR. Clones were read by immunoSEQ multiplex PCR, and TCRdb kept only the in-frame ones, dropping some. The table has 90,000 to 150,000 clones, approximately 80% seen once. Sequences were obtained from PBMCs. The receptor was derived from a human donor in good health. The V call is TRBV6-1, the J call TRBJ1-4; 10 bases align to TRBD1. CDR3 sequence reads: CASSEAILRQGAEKLFF. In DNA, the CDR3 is TGTGCCAGCAGTGAAGCCATTCTACGACAGGGGGCGGAAAAACTGTTTTTT.